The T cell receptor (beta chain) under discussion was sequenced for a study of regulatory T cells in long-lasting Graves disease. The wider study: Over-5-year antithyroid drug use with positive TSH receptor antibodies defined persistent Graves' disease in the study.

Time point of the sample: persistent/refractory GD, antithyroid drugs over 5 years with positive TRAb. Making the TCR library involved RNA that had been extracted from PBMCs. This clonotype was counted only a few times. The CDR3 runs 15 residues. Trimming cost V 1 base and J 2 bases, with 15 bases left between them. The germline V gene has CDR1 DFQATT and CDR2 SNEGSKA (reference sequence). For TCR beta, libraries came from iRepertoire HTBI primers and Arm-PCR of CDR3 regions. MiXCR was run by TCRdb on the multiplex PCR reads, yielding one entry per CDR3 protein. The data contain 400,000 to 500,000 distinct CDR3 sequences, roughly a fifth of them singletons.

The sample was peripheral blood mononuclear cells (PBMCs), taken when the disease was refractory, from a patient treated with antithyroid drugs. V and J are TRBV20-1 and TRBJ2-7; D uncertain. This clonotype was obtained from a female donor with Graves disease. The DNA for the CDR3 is TGCAGTGCTAGAGCTGGAGTCTCTCACCCCTACGAGCAGTACTTC. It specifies CSARAGVSHPYEQYF.